The 4 T cell receptor beta chains below all came from one sample that was sequenced in a study of CD8 T cells in Susac syndrome. Random hexamers primed reverse transcription of about 0.45 to 1 ug RNA. TCRdb reprocessed the immunoSEQ multiplex PCR reads with MiXCR, giving one entry per CDR3 protein. The sample yields roughly 140,000 distinct CDR3 sequences, roughly 94% seen once. The sequenced sample was CD8+ T cells from PBMCs. The receptor source for this set is a human donor with multiple sclerosis.

The chain combines TRBV7-9 with TRBJ1-1, with D maybe TRBD1 (6 bases). Germline V gene data show CDR1 as SEHNR and CDR2 as FQNEAQ (reference sequence). Trimming stripped 3 bases from V and 7 bases from J, with 12 bases between. CDR3 length equals 13 residues. For the CDR3, the DNA is TGTGCCAGCAGCTTCGACAGGATGAGTGAAGCTTTCTTT. As protein: CASSFDRMSEAFF.

V usage is TRBV20-1 and J usage is TRBJ2-7, with 7 nucleotides matching TRBD2. The CDR3 is 22 amino acids. Germline V gene lookup returns CDR1 DFQATT and CDR2 SNEGSKA (reference sequence). Losses at the gene ends were 0 bases for V and 2 bases for J; bases not matched to a gene: 28. The CDR3 sequence: CSARDREALRNKRGRPTYEQYF. The CDR3 region has the DNA TGCAGTGCTAGAGATCGGGAGGCCCTTCGGAATAAGCGGGGACGCCCTACCTACGAGCAGTACTTC.

The V and J genes are TRBV15 and TRBJ2-7, with D possibly matching TRBD1 (6 bases). V was pared by 8 bases and J by 5 bases, with 13 bases between. Looked up from germline, CDR1 is LNHNV and CDR2 is YYDKDF (reference sequence). The CDR3 contains 12 residues. The CDR3 reads CATADRSHEQYF. The DNA for the CDR3 is TGTGCCACCGCCGACAGGTCCCACGAGCAGTACTTC.

The chain carries TRBV20-1 and TRBJ2-1, with 7 bases aligning to TRBD1. The CDR3 loop spans 14 amino acids. The J segment lost 5 bases and the V segment lost 5 bases, leaving 9 bases of the junction unmatched. In germline, CDR1 is DFQATT, CDR2 SNEGSKA (reference sequence). CDR3 sequence reads: CSAPGQLNNNEQFF. DNA for the CDR3: TGCAGTGCTCCGGGACAGTTAAATAACAATGAGCAGTTCTTC.